These 24 T cell receptor beta chains were all obtained from the same sample, sequenced in a study of beta chain features in type 1 diabetes. The study, taken as a whole, reports: Moderately but significantly shorter TCRB CDR3s were found in Type 1 diabetes patients in all four CD4+ subsets.

These receptors lack a known antigen. Isolated RNA was reverse transcribed in full, so expressed TCRB transcripts were sequenced. Libraries were prepared by immunoSEQ multiplex PCR; TCRdb keeps only in-frame clonotypes and omits some of them. The data show hundreds of thousands of clones, over 14% seen once. Sequenced material: naive CD4+ T cells from blood. The receptor source for this set is a man aged 18 to 30 with type 1 diabetes.

A few counts support this clone. The V call is TRBV18, the J call TRBJ1-1, with TRBD1 matching 7 bases. Unmatched junction bases numbered 8, after V lost 3 bases and J lost 7 bases. Germline V gene lookup returns CDR1 KGHSH and CDR2 LQKENI. The CDR3 covers 14 residues. This chain's CDR3 is CASSPKTGVGEAFF. The CDR3 bases are TGTGCCAGCTCACCTAAAACAGGGGTGGGTGAAGCTTTCTTT.

The chain joins TRBV23-1 to TRBJ1-2; no firm D call. TRBV23-1 carries the ORF label, with uncertain function. This CDR3 comprises 11 residues. Trimming shortened V by 4 bases and J by 4 bases, and 4 bases separated the two germline ends. As DNA, the CDR3 is TGCGCCAGCAGTCGAGTCTATGGCTACACCTTC. Its translation is CASSRVYGYTF.

The chain links TRBV6-4 to TRBJ2-3; 7 bases align to TRBD1. CDR3 length: 16 residues. The V gene's germline CDR1 is MRHNA and CDR2 SNTAGT. V gave up 6 bases and J gave up 5 bases; unmatched junction bases: 14. The CDR3 coding sequence is TGTGCCAGCAGCACTTTACCGACAGGGCTACAAGATACGCAGTATTTT. Translated, it gives CASSTLPTGLQDTQYF.

This clone was seen a handful of times. The chain is built from TRBV7-2 and TRBJ2-2, with D maybe TRBD2 (6 bases). Germline CDR1 is SGHTA and CDR2 is FQGNSA. The CDR3 totals 16 residues. The V end was cut by 5 bases, the J end by 0 bases, with 13 bases between. CDR3 protein: CASSQGTFPNTGELFF. Written as DNA, the CDR3 is TGTGCCAGCAGCCAAGGGACTTTTCCGAACACCGGGGAGCTGTTTTTT.

V is TRBV5-1 and J is TRBJ2-1, with 8 bases matching TRBD1. The CDR3 covers 16 residues. V trimming: 5 bases; J trimming: 9 bases; junction bases outside the gene matches: 16. The germline CDR1 and CDR2 sequences are SGHRS and YFSETQ. CDR3 amino acids: CASRGIAGTGDFEQFF. CDR3 nucleotides: TGCGCCAGCAGGGGGATCGCCGGGACAGGAGACTTTGAGCAGTTCTTC.

This chain links TRBV27 with TRBJ2-5; 7 bases agree with TRBD2. Germline V CDR1 and CDR2: MNHEY, SMNVEV (reference sequence). The ends lost 7 bases at V and 3 bases at J; junction bases unmatched: 8. CDR3 length: 14 residues. The DNA for the CDR3 is TGTGCCAGCAAGTGGGCTAGCGGTAAAGAGACCCAGTACTTC. The encoded protein is CASKWASGKETQYF.

The J gene is TRBJ1-2, the V gene TRBV7-9; D remains unclear. This CDR3 has 12 residues. With 2 bases removed from V and 4 bases from J, the gap between germline ends came to 5 bases. Germline V gene lookup returns CDR1 SEHNR and CDR2 FQNEAQ (reference sequence). For the CDR3, the DNA is TGTGCCAGCAGCTTAAGCGTCTATGGCTACACCTTC. Translation gives CASSLSVYGYTF. The whole variable domain, remainder taken from reference TRBV7-9 and TRBJ1-2, is DTGVSQNPRHKITKRGQNVTFRCDPISEHNRLYWYRQTLGQGPEFLTYFQNEAQLEKSRLLSDRFSAERPKGSFSTLEIQRTEQGDSAMYLCASSLSVYGYTFGSGTRLTVV.

This clone has just a few counts. This sequence joins TRBV5-1 and TRBJ1-5, with a weak D call TRBD1 (6 bases). CDR3 size: 14 residues. V was clipped by 2 bases and J by 7 bases, with 13 bases between them. The germline V gene encodes CDR1 SGHRS and CDR2 YFSETQ. The CDR3 DNA sequence: TGCGCCAGCAGCTTCTCCCCGGGGGGCCAGCCCCAGCATTTT. Amino acid sequence: CASSFSPGGQPQHF.

This clone was observed many times. The chain carries TRBV13 and TRBJ2-6; D remains unclear. CDR1 is PRHDT, CDR2 FYEKMQ, per germline (reference sequence). Trimming stripped 1 base from V and 4 bases from J, with 2 bases between. This CDR3 comprises 13 residues. In DNA, the CDR3 is TGTGCCAGCAGCTTAGCAGGGGCCAACGTCCTGACTTTC. Translating it yields CASSLAGANVLTF.

There are a few counts of this clone. The rearrangement links TRBV2 to TRBJ2-1, with a tentative D call TRBD1 (5 bases). V gave up 7 bases and J gave up 0 bases, with 7 bases separating them. This CDR3 region has 13 residues. Germline V gene lookup returns CDR1 SNHLY and CDR2 FYNNEI. This CDR3 is CASKTDSYNEQFF. The CDR3 region has the DNA TGTGCCAGCAAGACAGACTCCTACAATGAGCAGTTCTTC.

The J gene is TRBJ2-3, the V gene TRBV2, with 9 nucleotides matching TRBD1. The CDR3 consists of 13 residues. Germline V gives CDR1 SNHLY, CDR2 FYNNEI. V was clipped by 8 bases and J by 1 base; unmatched bases: 1. The CDR3, as DNA: TGTGCCAGCCGGGACAGGGGCACAGATACGCAGTATTTT. Encoded protein: CASRDRGTDTQYF.

The chain uses TRBV19 and TRBJ2-1; TRBD2 aligns across 7 bases. V lost 5 bases to trimming and J lost 8 bases; unmatched junction nucleotides: 15. CDR3 size: 16 residues. CDR1 and CDR2 (germline): LNHDA, SQIVND (reference sequence). The CDR3 protein is CASSPTGTTAVDEQFF. The CDR3, as DNA: TGTGCCAGTAGTCCCACCGGGACTACAGCCGTGGATGAGCAGTTCTTC.

This clone has more than one count but fewer than ten. The rearrangement joins TRBV9 to TRBJ2-1; the D gene is possibly TRBD2 (6 bases). Trimming shortened V by 5 bases and J by 0 bases, and 9 bases separated the two germline ends. The germline V gene encodes CDR1 SGDLS and CDR2 YYNGEE. The CDR3 totals 14 residues. The CDR3 is CASRLADSYNEQFF. CDR3 nucleotide sequence: TGTGCCAGCAGATTAGCGGACTCCTACAATGAGCAGTTCTTC.

In its sample, this clone was seen once. The CDR3 sequence: CASSLYMGGGRARINEQFF. DNA for the CDR3: TGTGCCAGCAGCCTTTATATGGGTGGCGGGAGGGCTCGAATTAATGAGCAGTTCTTC. The rearrangement uses TRBV27 and TRBJ2-1, with 9 positions matching TRBD2. The CDR3 consists of 19 residues. V was pared by 6 bases and J by 7 bases, with 22 bases of the junction left unmatched. Germline V gives CDR1 MNHEY, CDR2 SMNVEV (reference sequence).

The chain employs TRBV30 and TRBJ1-2; 8 nucleotides agree with TRBD1. Per the germline V gene, CDR1 is GTSNPN and CDR2 is SVGIG (reference sequence). The CDR3 is 13 amino acids. J was trimmed by 6 bases and V by 5 bases; bases with no gene match: 8. As DNA, the CDR3 is TGTGCCTGGGCCTGGACAGGGATACATGGCTACACCTTC. It is translated as CAWAWTGIHGYTF.

This clone showed up just a few times. The chain is built from TRBV21-1 and TRBJ1-6. TRBV21-1 is shown as a pseudogene. CDR3 length: 17 amino acids. CDR3 nucleotide sequence: TGTGCCAGCAGCAAAGTTCTAGGGAGCTCCTATAATTCACCCCTCCACTTT. Its protein product is CASSKVLGSSYNSPLHF.

This clone was detected only a few times. This rearrangement joins TRBV6-1 to TRBJ2-1; weak D call: TRBD2 (5 bases). With 6 bases removed from V and 0 bases from J, the gap between germline ends came to 6 bases. This CDR3 contains 13 residues. Germline-derived CDR1 and CDR2 are MNHNS and SASEGT. In DNA form, the CDR3 reads TGTGCCAGCAGCGGGAACTCCTACAATGAGCAGTTCTTC. Translating gives CASSGNSYNEQFF.

V usage is TRBV5-4 and J usage is TRBJ1-2; 7 nucleotides line up with TRBD1. With 0 bases clipped from V and 3 bases from J, the junction kept 5 bases outside the gene matches. Per germline, CDR1 SGHNT and CDR2 YYREEE (reference sequence). The CDR3 covers 15 residues. The CDR3 DNA is TGTGCCAGCAGCTTGGCAGACAGGGTGGACTATGGCTACACCTTC. Its translation is CASSLADRVDYGYTF.

The chain carries TRBV4-3 and TRBJ2-7, with TRBD1 matching over 8 bases. This CDR3 is 16 amino acids long. Looked up from germline, CDR1 is LGHNA and CDR2 is YSLEER. Trimming at V came to 1 base and at J to 0 bases, leaving 5 bases not matched to a gene. The CDR3 DNA reads as TGCGCCAGCAGCCAAGGGGGGGACAGGAGCTCCTACGAGCAGTACTTC. This translates into CASSQGGDRSSYEQYF.

The rearrangement links TRBV4-3 to TRBJ1-2, with a tentative D call TRBD1 (6 bases). V lost 0 bases and J 8 bases, leaving 13 bases between the germline ends. Germline V gene sequence: CDR1 LGHNA, CDR2 YSLEER. This CDR3 has 14 amino acids. The CDR3 DNA sequence: TGCGCCAGCAGCCAAGATCGGGGGGCGCGGGGCTACACCTTC. It specifies CASSQDRGARGYTF.

In this sample, this clone turned up a few times. The chain links TRBV28 to TRBJ1-4; D not certain. In germline, CDR1 is MDHEN, CDR2 SYDVKM. The CDR3 consists of 15 residues. V was clipped by 5 bases and J by 7 bases, with 17 bases between them. Written as DNA, the CDR3 is TGTGCCAGCAGTCTGGGAGGGAGGGCAGTTGAAAAACTGTTTTTT. Its translation: CASSLGGRAVEKLFF.

This sequence joins TRBV25-1 and TRBJ2-5, with 8 nucleotides matching TRBD2. The CDR3 spans 14 residues. V was pared by 5 bases and J by 5 bases, with 7 bases of the junction left unmatched. CDR1 is MGHDK and CDR2 is SYGVNS in the germline V gene. The CDR3 DNA is TGTGCCAGCAGTCAGAGCGGGGGTGATGAGACCCAGTACTTC. Encoded protein: CASSQSGGDETQYF.

This clone was seen a few times. This chain links TRBV30 with TRBJ1-1; possibly TRBD1 for D (6 bases). The CDR3 is 13 amino acids. Germline values: CDR1 GTSNPN, CDR2 SVGIG (reference sequence). The V and J ends lost 2 bases and 5 bases respectively, with 12 bases between them. CDR3 sequence: CAWSSRGGTEAFF. The CDR3 DNA follows: TGTGCCTGGAGTTCGAGGGGGGGGACTGAAGCTTTCTTT. Based on the CDR3 plus reference TRBV30 and TRBJ1-1, the full variable domain is SQTIHQWPATLVQPVGSPLSLECTVEGTSNPNLYWYRQAAGRGLQLLFYSVGIGQISSEVPQNLSASRPQDRQFILSSKKLLLSDSGFYLCAWSSRGGTEAFFGQGTRLTVV.

This clone appeared a few times. The chain recombines TRBV6-6 with TRBJ1-1; D uncertain. CDR3 length equals 11 residues. Germline V gene lookup returns CDR1 MNHNY and CDR2 SVGAGI (reference sequence). V gave up 4 bases and J gave up 8 bases, with 8 bases separating them. DNA of the CDR3: TGTGCCAGCAGTTCCGAAGCCGAAGCTTTCTTT. Residues: CASSSEAEAFF.